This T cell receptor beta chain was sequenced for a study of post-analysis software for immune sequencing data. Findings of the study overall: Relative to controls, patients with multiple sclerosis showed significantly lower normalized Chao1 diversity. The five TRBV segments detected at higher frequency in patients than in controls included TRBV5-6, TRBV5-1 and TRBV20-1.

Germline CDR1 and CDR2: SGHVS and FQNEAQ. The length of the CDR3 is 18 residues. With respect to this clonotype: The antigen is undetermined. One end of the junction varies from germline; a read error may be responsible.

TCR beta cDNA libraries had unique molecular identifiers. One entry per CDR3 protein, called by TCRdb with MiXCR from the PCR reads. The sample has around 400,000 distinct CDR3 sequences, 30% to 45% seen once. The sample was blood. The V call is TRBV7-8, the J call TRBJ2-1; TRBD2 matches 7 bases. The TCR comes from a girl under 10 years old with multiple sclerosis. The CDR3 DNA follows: TGTGCCAGCAGCTTATATGTCGGCGGGAGTTTCTCCCACAATGAGCAGTTCTTC. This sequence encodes CASSLYVGGSFSHNEQFF.